This paragraph covers one TCR beta chain sequence. This clone's antigen is unknown. Nothing much larger sits one base from this clone, and base qualities are not available. This specimen comes from a study of shared clonotypes between healthy human individuals (dated by TCRdb to the early 2020s). At the level of the whole study: The cohort comprised two women and three men aged 18 to 49 years. For each donor, CD4 naive and CD4 memory were each run on three plates, CD8 naive on two plates, and CD8 memory on one plate. Blood TCR repertoires of about 5 healthy adults were deeply sequenced to estimate repertoire size and the extent of clonotype sharing between individuals. Different laboratories and diverse techniques were used to prepare libraries and sequence TCR repertoires, to increase sequencing depth and limit assay-specific biases. Per donor, leukapheresis produced somewhere between about 0.94 and 9 billion PBMCs. General study outcomes and caveats: Based on pairwise subsampling, the degree of clonotype sharing among donors was expected to be affected by sequencing depth. Across several donors, 4.5% to 6.5% of naive CD4, approximately 3.6% of naive CD8, 2.3% of memory CD4, and 0.4% of memory CD8 clonotypes were shared. Only blood was sampled, and tissue TCR repertoires likely differ from those in blood. Higher generation probabilities were observed for clonotypes shared by all four sorted-subset donors than for non-shared clonotypes. Naive subsets generally had larger estimated clonotype richness than memory subsets did. The genetic and exposure-history diversity represented was limited by the small number of donors. Rarefaction of sorted-subset datasets indicated incomplete sequencing despite the large sequencing depth.

Based on the germline V gene (reference sequence), the CDR1 and CDR2 sequences are MNHEY and SMNVEV. Including the terminal cysteine and phenylalanine, the CDR3 comprises 15 residues. Only CDR3 DNA remains: 45 bases, in frame from the first base. V is cut by 6 bases and J by 4 bases, and the space between the germline ends is 19 bases. Using the deep immunoSEQ assay, multiplex PCR amplified TCR CDR3 regions from genomic DNA. Extracted genomic DNA from each cell subset was spread evenly across all wells of several immunoSEQ 96-well plates, with each plate serving as a replicate. For sorted subsets, around 200 ng genomic DNA, equal to 30,000 to 35,000 T cell genomes, was loaded into each replicate PCR. The purified libraries were quantified using a Qubit 3.0 fluorometer, sized with a Bioanalyzer 2100, and then quantified again using the KAPA Library Quantification kit. Each immunoSEQ 96-well plate was sequenced on its own single-read 150-cycle Illumina NextSeq 550 flow cell. The study's processing was this. The immunoSEQ output contained only junctional sequences without quality scores, so filtering could not match that applied to full-length reads. To assign V/J genes and CDR3, sequences were annotated using PyIR, a Python wrapper for IgBLAST v1.9, with IMGT germline references. Reads were removed for weak V/J assignments (E-value above 1e-6), missing CDR3, stop codons, out-of-frame junctions, or ambiguous translated residues. V3J clonotypes were defined as sequences sharing an identical inferred V gene, J gene, and CDR3 amino acid sequence. To compute the percentage overlap between repertoires, the number of shared unique clonotypes was divided by the size of the smaller repertoire. Richness of each repertoire was evaluated using RTK rarefaction, the Chao1 estimator, and Recon v2.1 estimates of unobserved clonotypes. Generation probabilities were computed with OLGA for all TCRbeta clonotypes obtained by the gDNA method from several donors. The immuneACCESS repertoire file appears here via TCRdb, limited to in-frame rearrangements. These files lack a portion of the clones; in checked studies, under half of the deficit traces to unresolved V genes, and the cause of the others is not known. The DNA gave D and trimming, while V, J and clone size come from that table. The sample table contains about 2.3 million clones; only one count was recorded for roughly 90% of them. The leading ten clones occupy approximately 0.41% of the sample.

The donors were healthy, HIV-negative adults with no recently reported acute infections or vaccinations. Every donor was a Caucasian adult residing in Nashville, Tennessee, USA. Magnetic negative selection was used to enrich CD4+ T cells, after which naive cells were positively selected on CD45RA and the negative fraction became the memory subset. Blood was obtained by leukapheresis, after which PBMCs were separated by Ficoll-Histopaque density gradient centrifugation and cryopreserved in liquid nitrogen vapor phase. Analytical flow cytometry was used to check the purity and quantity of each magnetically sorted T cell population. Genomic DNA was isolated from each sorted fraction and quantified by UV absorbance on a Nanodrop 2000c.

The source of this sequence is a man aged 18-30 years in good health. Some clones in this sample may be carry-over from other donors' samples. The sequence is built from TRBV27 and TRBJ2-7; a weak D assignment points to TRBD2 (7 bases agree). Sequencing was performed on naive CD4+ T cells from PBMCs. The cell subset or site label on this specimen signifies: CD45RA+ positively selected. The CDR3 protein is CASRRKVEGGYEQYF. The nucleotide sequence reads TGTGCCAGCAGGAGGAAAGTGGAGGGGGGGTACGAGCAGTACTTC.